The 32 T cell receptor beta chains presented below share a single source sample, sequenced in a study of persistence of HIV-infected CD4 T cells. The antigens for these receptors are not known. The immunoSEQ assay was version 4, run in survey mode. The data were produced by immunoSEQ multiplex PCR, yet TCRdb's version contains in-frame clones alone and is incomplete. The data contain about 36,000 clones, 85% to 90% of them singletons. Cells were stimulated with overlapping HIV-1 Gag 15-mer peptides. Memory cells lacking CD40L and CD69 with high CD45RO were sorted. This specimen consisted of cultured CD4+ T cells from PBMCs, obtained from a patient who received antiretroviral therapy. The source is an adult with HIV. The donor label of this sample is uncertain.

This chain's CDR3 is CASSNNRGGNEQFF. The CDR3, as DNA: TGTGCCAGCAGTAACAACAGGGGAGGCAATGAGCAGTTCTTC. The J gene is TRBJ2-1, the V gene TRBV2; tentatively, D is TRBD1 (7 bases). The V end was cut by 5 bases, the J end by 6 bases, with 14 bases between. In germline, CDR1 is SNHLY, CDR2 FYNNEI. This CDR3 has 14 amino acids.

CDR3: CASSVGGAQDEKLFF. CDR3 in DNA: TGTGCCAGCAGTGTCGGGGGGGCGCAGGATGAAAAACTGTTTTTT. The chain carries TRBV2 and TRBJ1-4; a possible D gene is TRBD1 (6 bases). The V gene's germline CDR1 is SNHLY and CDR2 FYNNEI. The V gene lost 4 bases and the J gene lost 6 bases, with 15 bases spanning the gap. The CDR3 has 15 amino acids.

The chain employs TRBV28 and TRBJ1-5; D might be TRBD1 (5 bases). This CDR3 comprises 16 residues. Germline V CDR1 and CDR2: MDHEN, SYDVKM. Trimming removed 2 bases from V and 3 bases from J, with 14 bases in between. Here the CDR3 reads CASSLRGAGYNQPQHF. The CDR3 coding sequence is TGTGCCAGCAGTTTAAGGGGCGCAGGGTACAATCAGCCCCAGCATTTT. Together with reference TRBV28 and TRBJ1-5, the CDR3 gives the full variable domain: DVKVTQSSRYLVKRTGEKVFLECVQDMDHENMFWYRQDPGLGLRLIYFSYDVKMKEKGDIPEGYSVSREKKERFSLILESASTNQTSMYLCASSLRGAGYNQPQHFGDGTRLSIL.

Only one count was recorded for this clone. The chain's CDR3 is CASSHIDRGSSGNTIYF. The CDR3 region has the DNA TGTGCCAGCAGCCACATAGACAGGGGGTCCTCTGGAAACACCATATATTTT. The V gene is TRBV4-2, the J gene TRBJ1-3, with 9 bases aligning to TRBD1. From germline, CDR1 is LGHNA and CDR2 YNFKEQ. Trimming at V came to 3 bases and at J to 0 bases, leaving 6 bases not matched to a gene. The CDR3 is 17 amino acids.

The chain employs TRBV2 and TRBJ2-7, with 7 bases aligning to TRBD1. The CDR3 is made up of 14 amino acids. Germline assignment: CDR1 SNHLY and CDR2 FYNNEI. J gave up 0 bases and V 3 bases, and 2 bases lay outside the gene matches. The DNA of the CDR3 is TGTGCCAGCAGTGACTGGGACAGCTCCTACGAGCAGTACTTC. Translated: CASSDWDSSYEQYF. The whole variable domain, remainder taken from reference TRBV2 and TRBJ2-7, is EPEVTQTPSHQVTQMGQEVILRCVPISNHLYFYWYRQILGQKVEFLVSFYNNEISEKSEIFDDQFSVERPDGSNFTLKIRSTKLEDSAMYFCASSDWDSSYEQYFGPGTRLTVT.

V usage is TRBV3-1 (or the pseudogene TRBV3-2) and J usage is TRBJ2-3; a weak D match, TRBD2 (5 bases). In germline, CDR1 is LGHDT, CDR2 YNNKEL (reference sequence). CDR3 size: 15 residues. Trimming left V 2 bases short and J 0 bases short, with 9 bases between. The CDR3, as DNA: TGTGCCAGCAGCCAACTCGCGGGTAGCACAGATACGCAGTATTTT. It encodes CASSQLAGSTDTQYF.

There are a few counts of this clone. The V and J genes are TRBV3-1 (or the pseudogene TRBV3-2) and TRBJ1-5; the D is unclear. Per the germline V gene, CDR1 is LGHDT and CDR2 is YNNKEL (reference sequence). CDR3 length equals 14 residues. The V end lost 1 base, the J end lost 3 bases, and 7 bases lay between the germline ends. In nucleotides, the CDR3 is TGTGCCAGCAGCCAAGTTTCAGCCAATCAGCCCCAGCATTTT. It yields the protein CASSQVSANQPQHF.

V and J are TRBV5-1 and TRBJ2-3, with D possibly being TRBD1 (5 bases). The CDR3 totals 17 residues. Germline V gene lookup returns CDR1 SGHRS and CDR2 YFSETQ. Trimming left V 3 bases short and J 0 bases short, with 17 bases between. This CDR3 reads CASSSILDTYSTDTQYF. DNA of the CDR3: TGCGCCAGCAGCTCGATACTGGACACCTATAGCACAGATACGCAGTATTTT.

The chain carries TRBV19 and TRBJ1-1; 8 positions agree with TRBD1. The CDR3 is 14 amino acids. Germline V lookup: CDR1 LNHDA, CDR2 SQIVND (reference sequence). Unmatched junction bases numbered 16, after V lost 7 bases and J lost 12 bases. The CDR3 is CASKPSPRTGYTFF. For the CDR3, the DNA is TGTGCCAGTAAACCCTCCCCCCGGACAGGGTATACTTTCTTT.

This clone was found a few times. This chain joins TRBV11-1 and TRBJ2-1, with TRBD1 matching 7 bases. The V segment lost 5 bases and the J segment 8 bases; nucleotides outside the gene matches: 12. Germline V gene lookup returns CDR1 SGHAT and CDR2 FQDESV (reference sequence). The CDR3 loop spans 15 amino acids. CDR3 in DNA: TGTGCCAGCAGCCACCCCCACGACAGGGACCATGAGCAGTTCTTC. Amino acid sequence: CASSHPHDRDHEQFF.

V is TRBV3-1 (or the pseudogene TRBV3-2) and J is TRBJ1-4; D may be TRBD1 (6 bases). The V end was cut by 4 bases, the J end by 8 bases, with 20 bases between. Germline CDR1 is LGHDT and CDR2 is YNNKEL (reference sequence). The CDR3 has 16 residues. As DNA, the CDR3 is TGTGCCAGCAGCCCGGGAAACCAGGGGTATCGGGAAAAACTGTTTTTT. Translation: CASSPGNQGYREKLFF.

V and J are TRBV28 and TRBJ1-1, with D possibly being TRBD1 (5 bases). Trimming took off 6 bases at V and 4 bases at J, with 18 bases between the two ends. The CDR3 length is 15 residues. Germline CDR1 is MDHEN and CDR2 is SYDVKM. The CDR3 DNA is TGTGCCAGCAGCACCGTAATTCTGAGGGGCACTGAAGCTTTCTTT. Protein sequence: CASSTVILRGTEAFF.

V usage is TRBV5-1 and J usage is TRBJ2-2; the match to TRBD1 covers 7 bases. Unmatched junction bases numbered 6, after V lost 4 bases and J lost 0 bases. Per germline, CDR1 SGHRS and CDR2 YFSETQ. The CDR3 totals 16 residues. The CDR3 sequence: CASSLRTGTNTGELFF. Written as DNA, the CDR3 is TGCGCCAGCAGCCTAAGGACAGGAACGAACACCGGGGAGCTGTTTTTT.

The gene calls are TRBV19 and TRBJ2-3; D unclear. Trimming took 8 bases from V and 6 from J, leaving 12 bases between them. The CDR3 runs 12 residues. Germline CDR1 is LNHDA and CDR2 is SQIVND (reference sequence). The CDR3 bases are TGTGCCAGTTCTACGTTGGCGGATACGCAGTATTTT. Residues: CASSTLADTQYF.

This clone was recorded once. This chain connects TRBV3-1 (or the pseudogene TRBV3-2) to TRBJ1-6; a possible D gene is TRBD1 (5 bases). Germline CDR1 reads LGHDT; CDR2 reads YNNKEL (reference sequence). The CDR3 is made up of 14 amino acids. V lost 1 base, J lost 9 bases, and 10 bases lay in between. CDR3 coding DNA: TGTGCCAGCAGCCAAGTAGGGGAGGCTTCACCCCTCCACTTT. The encoded protein is CASSQVGEASPLHF.

J is TRBJ1-2 and V is TRBV7-9, with a possible D match to TRBD1 (6 bases). Trimming took 6 bases from V and 5 from J, leaving 16 bases between them. Germline CDR1 is SEHNR and CDR2 is FQNEAQ (reference sequence). The CDR3 runs to 14 residues. CDR3 bases: TGTGCCAGCAGACCAGGGGAGGTCGAATATGGCTACACCTTC. Encoded protein: CASRPGEVEYGYTF.

This clone was seen just once. V gene TRBV15 combines with J gene TRBJ1-1; D gene unclear. Deletions cut 0 bases from V and 7 bases from J, with 6 bases between. Germline CDR1 LNHNV, CDR2 YYDKDF (reference sequence). The CDR3 consists of 12 residues. CDR3 residues: CATSRDPVEAFF. CDR3 in DNA: TGTGCCACCAGCAGAGATCCCGTTGAAGCTTTCTTT. The variable domain in full, completed from reference TRBV15 and TRBJ1-1, reads DAMVIQNPRYQVTQFGKPVTLSCSQTLNHNVMYWYQQKSSQAPKLLFHYYDKDFNNEADTPDNFQSRRPNTSFCFLDIRSPGLGDTAMYLCATSRDPVEAFFGQGTRLTVV.

The chain links TRBV19 to TRBJ2-2, with D perhaps being TRBD1 or TRBD2 (6 bases each). Trimming took 5 bases from V and 6 from J, leaving 13 bases between them. Per germline, CDR1 LNHDA and CDR2 SQIVND (reference sequence). The CDR3 contains 14 residues. CDR3 in DNA: TGTGCCAGTAGTTTCAAAAGGGGGGCCGGGGAGCTGTTTTTT. It is translated as CASSFKRGAGELFF.

The gene calls are TRBV29-1 and TRBJ2-1; 7 nucleotides match TRBD1. This CDR3 has 12 residues. Germline-derived CDR1 and CDR2 are SQVTM and ANQGSEA. The J segment lost 3 bases and the V segment lost 7 bases, leaving 3 bases of the junction unmatched. The CDR3 sequence is CSGGQYYNEQFF. The CDR3 coding sequence is TGCAGCGGGGGACAGTACTACAATGAGCAGTTCTTC.

J is TRBJ2-3 and V is TRBV19; 8 bases are a match to TRBD2. The V gene end was trimmed by 6 bases and the J gene end by 2 bases; junction bases not matched to a gene: 7. Germline CDR1 is LNHDA and CDR2 is SQIVND (reference sequence). The CDR3 consists of 15 residues. CDR3 residues: CASSPSGGATDTQYF. Here the CDR3 DNA reads TGTGCCAGTAGCCCGAGCGGGGGTGCCACAGATACGCAGTATTTT.

The chain carries TRBV3-1 (or the pseudogene TRBV3-2) and TRBJ2-7; TRBD2 matches 11 bases. From germline, CDR1 is LGHDT and CDR2 YNNKEL (reference sequence). The CDR3 is 15 residues long. The J segment lost 3 bases and the V segment lost 4 bases, leaving 5 bases of the junction unmatched. CDR3 nucleotide sequence: TGTGCCAGCAGCCGTAGACTAGCGGGGTACTACGAGCAGTACTTC. As protein: CASSRRLAGYYEQYF.

J is TRBJ2-3 and V is TRBV6-2 or TRBV6-3, with TRBD1 as a possible D gene (7 bases). V dropped 4 bases and J dropped 4 bases, with 18 bases sitting between them. Germline V gives CDR1 MNHEY, CDR2 SVGEGT. This CDR3 spans 16 amino acids. CDR3 coding DNA: TGTGCCAGCAGTTTCGGGACTTCAACAGGGGCAGATACGCAGTATTTT. Translation: CASSFGTSTGADTQYF.

This clone was recorded a few times. This chain connects TRBV7-9 to TRBJ2-1, with 7 nucleotides matching TRBD2. CDR1 and CDR2 from the germline V gene are SEHNR and FQNEAQ (reference sequence). This CDR3 is built from 15 residues. The ends lost 6 bases at V and 6 bases at J; junction bases unmatched: 11. The CDR3, as DNA: TGTGCCAGCAGGCAGCGGGGAGGGGAAACCAATGAGCAGTTCTTC. Translation: CASRQRGGETNEQFF.

This clone was found a few times. The V and J genes are TRBV28 and TRBJ1-5; 7 bases agree with TRBD1. The V gene end was trimmed by 6 bases and the J gene end by 11 bases; junction bases not matched to a gene: 19. CDR3 length: 16 amino acids. Per germline, CDR1 MDHEN and CDR2 SYDVKM. The CDR3 nucleotides read TGTGCCAGCAGCTCCCTCCCACAGGGGAGCCGGGGGGCCCAGCATTTT. This sequence encodes CASSSLPQGSRGAQHF.

This chain connects TRBV7-2 to TRBJ2-5; 13 bases agree with TRBD2. CDR1 is SGHTA and CDR2 is FQGNSA in the germline V gene. V trimming: 4 bases; J trimming: 2 bases; junction bases outside the gene matches: 13. This CDR3 comprises 19 residues. CDR3 coding DNA: TGTGCCAGCAGCTCATCCCTCGGGACTAGCGGGGCGCTACAAGAGACCCAGTACTTC. Encoded protein: CASSSSLGTSGALQETQYF. Drawing the rest from reference TRBV7-2 and TRBJ2-5, the complete variable domain is GAGVSQSPSNKVTEKGKDVELRCDPISGHTALYWYRQSLGQGLEFLIYFQGNSAPDKSGLPSDRFSAERTGGSVSTLTIQRTQQEDSAVYLCASSSSLGTSGALQETQYFGPGTRLLVL.

Written as DNA, the CDR3 is TGTGCCAGCAGCCAAGTCGGGGGGCCAGGGGCCACTGAAGCTTTCTTT. Translation: CASSQVGGPGATEAFF. J is TRBJ1-1 and V is TRBV4-2, with a weak D call TRBD1 (6 bases). The CDR3 has 16 residues. The germline CDR1 and CDR2 sequences are LGHNA and YNFKEQ. Trimming removed 1 base at V and 4 bases at J, with 16 bases between.

The genes are TRBV10-3 and TRBJ1-1, with TRBD1 matching 8 bases. CDR1 and CDR2 (germline): ENHRY, SYGVKD. The CDR3 has 14 residues. Trimming cost V 2 bases and J 5 bases; bases outside gene matches: 4. The CDR3 region is CAISEDRGITEAFF. CDR3 coding DNA: TGTGCCATCAGTGAGGACAGGGGAATTACTGAAGCTTTCTTT.

This chain uses TRBV6-5 with TRBJ2-3; maybe TRBD2 (6 bases). The germline V gene has CDR1 MNHEY and CDR2 SVGAGI. Trimming removed 6 bases at V and 2 bases at J, with 15 bases between. There are 15 residues in the CDR3. In DNA, the CDR3 is TGTGCCAGCAGACTTAATCCGGGAGACACAGATACGCAGTATTTT. It yields the protein CASRLNPGDTDTQYF.

The rearrangement links TRBV5-1 to TRBJ2-7; D ambiguous. The V end was cut by 0 bases, the J end by 4 bases, with 14 bases between. Germline CDR1 and CDR2: SGHRS and YFSETQ. The CDR3 has 15 residues. CDR3 region: CASSLGTVYTYEQYF. The CDR3 DNA is TGCGCCAGCAGCTTGGGCACAGTCTATACGTACGAGCAGTACTTC.

The V call is TRBV27, the J call TRBJ2-3, with TRBD2 identical over 16 bases. The V segment lost 1 base and the J segment 4 bases; nucleotides outside the gene matches: 5. Germline-derived CDR1 and CDR2 are MNHEY and SMNVEV (reference sequence). This CDR3 spans 18 amino acids. Here the CDR3 DNA reads TGTGCCAGCAGTTTATTTGGGACTAGCGGGGGGGCAGCAGATACGCAGTATTTT. It specifies CASSLFGTSGGAADTQYF.

This chain uses TRBV5-1 with TRBJ1-1, with TRBD1 matching 8 bases. Trimming took 2 bases from V and 5 from J; bases not matched to a gene: 5. Germline CDR1 reads SGHRS; CDR2 reads YFSETQ. The CDR3 has 14 amino acids. CDR3 bases: TGCGCCAGCAGCTTACAGGGGGGAGAGACTGAAGCTTTCTTT. As protein: CASSLQGGETEAFF.

The J gene is TRBJ1-5, the V gene TRBV28; D is uncertain. Germline loops: CDR1 MDHEN, CDR2 SYDVKM. The CDR3 consists of 12 residues. V lost 6 bases and J lost 1, with 4 bases in between. The CDR3 is CASSVSNQPQHF. DNA for the CDR3: TGTGCCAGCAGCGTAAGCAATCAGCCCCAGCATTTT. The variable domain in full, completed from reference TRBV28 and TRBJ1-5, reads DVKVTQSSRYLVKRTGEKVFLECVQDMDHENMFWYRQDPGLGLRLIYFSYDVKMKEKGDIPEGYSVSREKKERFSLILESASTNQTSMYLCASSVSNQPQHFGDGTRLSIL.